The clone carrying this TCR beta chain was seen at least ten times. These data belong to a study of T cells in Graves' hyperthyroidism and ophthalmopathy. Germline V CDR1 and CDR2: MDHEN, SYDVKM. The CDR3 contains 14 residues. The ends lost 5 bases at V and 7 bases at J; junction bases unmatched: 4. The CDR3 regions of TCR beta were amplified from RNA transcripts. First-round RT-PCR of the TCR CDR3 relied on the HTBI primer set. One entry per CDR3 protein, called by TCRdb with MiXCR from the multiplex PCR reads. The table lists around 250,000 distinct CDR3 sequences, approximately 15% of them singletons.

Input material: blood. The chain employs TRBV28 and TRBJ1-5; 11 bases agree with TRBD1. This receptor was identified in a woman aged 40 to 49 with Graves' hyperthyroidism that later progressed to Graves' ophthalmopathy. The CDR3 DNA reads TGTGCCAGCAGTCGGGGACAGGGGGGCCAGCCCCAGCATTTT. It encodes CASSRGQGGQPQHF. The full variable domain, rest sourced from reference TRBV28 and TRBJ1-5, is DVKVTQSSRYLVKRTGEKVFLECVQDMDHENMFWYRQDPGLGLRLIYFSYDVKMKEKGDIPEGYSVSREKKERFSLILESASTNQTSMYLCASSRGQGGQPQHFGDGTRLSIL.